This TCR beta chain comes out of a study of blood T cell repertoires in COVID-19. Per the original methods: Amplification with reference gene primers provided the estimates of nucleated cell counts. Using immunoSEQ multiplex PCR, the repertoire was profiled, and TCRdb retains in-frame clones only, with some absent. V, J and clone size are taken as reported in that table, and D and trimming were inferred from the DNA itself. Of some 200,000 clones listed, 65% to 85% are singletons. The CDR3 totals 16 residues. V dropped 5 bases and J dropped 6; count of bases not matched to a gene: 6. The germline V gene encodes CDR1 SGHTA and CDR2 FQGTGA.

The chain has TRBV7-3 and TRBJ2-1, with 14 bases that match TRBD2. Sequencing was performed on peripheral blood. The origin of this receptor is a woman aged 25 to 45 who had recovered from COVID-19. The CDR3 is CASSRTGTSGSNEQFF. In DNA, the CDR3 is TGTGCCAGCAGCCGAACGGGGACTAGCGGGAGCAATGAGCAGTTCTTC.